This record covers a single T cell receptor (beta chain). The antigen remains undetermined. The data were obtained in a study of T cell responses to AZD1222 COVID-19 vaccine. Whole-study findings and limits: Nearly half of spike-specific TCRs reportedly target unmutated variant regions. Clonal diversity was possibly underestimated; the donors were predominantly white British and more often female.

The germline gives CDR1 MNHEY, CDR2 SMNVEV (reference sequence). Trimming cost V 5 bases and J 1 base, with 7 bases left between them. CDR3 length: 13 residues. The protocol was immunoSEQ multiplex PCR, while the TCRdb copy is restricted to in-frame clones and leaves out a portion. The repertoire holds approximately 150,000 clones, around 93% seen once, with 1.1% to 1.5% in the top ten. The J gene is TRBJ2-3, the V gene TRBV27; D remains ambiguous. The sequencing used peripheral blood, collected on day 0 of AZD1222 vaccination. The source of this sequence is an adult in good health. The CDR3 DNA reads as TGTGCCAGCAGTCCGCCGGGCACAGATACGCAGTATTTT. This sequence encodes CASSPPGTDTQYF.